The 20 T cell receptor beta chains listed next were all sequenced from one sample in a study of beta chain features in type 1 diabetes. cDNA synthesis used the whole RNA isolate, giving expressed TCRB sequences. Sequencing used immunoSEQ multiplex PCR; TCRdb keeps in-frame clones, though not all of them. The table has 130,000 to 150,000 clones, 40% to 55% seen once. Sequenced sample: Tregs from blood. All receptors come from a man between 18 and 29 years old in good health.

In its sample, this clone was seen a few times. V is TRBV7-2 and J is TRBJ2-7, with a possible D match to TRBD2 (5 bases). Germline CDR1 SGHTA, CDR2 FQGNSA. With 3 bases removed from V and 2 bases from J, the gap between germline ends came to 11 bases. The CDR3 has 14 amino acids. This CDR3 reads CASSFSAPAYEQYF. CDR3 DNA: TGTGCCAGCAGCTTTAGCGCACCGGCCTACGAGCAGTACTTC.

This clone has only a few counts. This chain links TRBV7-2 with TRBJ1-4; the match to TRBD1 covers 9 bases. Germline V lookup: CDR1 SGHTA, CDR2 FQGNSA. V shed 5 bases, J shed 8 bases, and the junction held 9 bases outside the gene matches. This CDR3 has 15 residues. The CDR3 nucleotides are TGTGCCAGCAGCATCAACAGGGGGCGTCAGGAAAAACTGTTTTTT. This codes for CASSINRGRQEKLFF.

This sequence joins TRBV6-6 and TRBJ1-2; 8 positions agree with TRBD1. Germline V gene lookup returns CDR1 MNHNY and CDR2 SVGAGI (reference sequence). The CDR3 runs 15 residues. V was pared by 6 bases and J by 1 base, with 7 bases of the junction left unmatched. Here the CDR3 reads CASSPTGAHNYGYTF. The CDR3 nucleotides read TGTGCCAGCAGCCCGACAGGGGCCCATAACTATGGCTACACCTTC.

In this sample, this clone turned up a few times. Other nucleotide sequences from this sample produce the same CDR3. V usage is TRBV7-9 and J usage is TRBJ2-7, with TRBD1 matching 7 bases. CDR1 is SEHNR and CDR2 is FQNEAQ in the germline V gene (reference sequence). The CDR3 contains 13 residues. J was trimmed by 1 base and V by 5 bases; bases with no gene match: 2. CDR3 nucleotide sequence: TGTGCCAGCAGCCGACAGGGTTCCTACGAGCAGTACTTC. Protein sequence: CASSRQGSYEQYF.

This chain uses TRBV19 with TRBJ2-3; the D gene is possibly TRBD2 (6 bases). The CDR3 totals 15 residues. In germline, CDR1 is LNHDA, CDR2 SQIVND (reference sequence). The V end lost 3 bases, the J end lost 4 bases, and 14 bases lay between the germline ends. The CDR3 nucleotides are TGTGCCAGTAGTATCGGGACTCCCTCGGCAGATACGCAGTATTTT. Translated, it gives CASSIGTPSADTQYF.

This clone came up a few times. The chain is built from TRBV10-3 and TRBJ1-1, with a possible D match to TRBD1 (6 bases). Germline values: CDR1 ENHRY, CDR2 SYGVKD. V was clipped by 10 bases and J by 1 base, with 16 bases between them. The CDR3 spans 14 residues. The CDR3 region has the DNA TGTGCCACTCTAATGGGGGCTCGGAACACTGAAGCTTTCTTT. It translates to CATLMGARNTEAFF.

This chain connects TRBV7-3 to TRBJ2-2; no definite D call. The ends were cut back, 1 base at V and 7 bases at J, with 10 bases in the middle. The CDR3 has 14 amino acids. The germline V gene encodes CDR1 SGHTA and CDR2 FQGTGA. CDR3 in DNA: TGTGCCAGCAGCTTAAGTAACCTAGGCGGGGAGCTGTTTTTT. It encodes CASSLSNLGGELFF. The full variable domain, its missing parts supplied by reference TRBV7-3 and TRBJ2-2, is GAGVSQTPSNKVTEKGKYVELRCDPISGHTALYWYRQSLGQGPEFLIYFQGTGAADDSGLPNDRFFAVRPEGSVSTLKIQRTERGDSAVYLCASSLSNLGGELFFGEGSRLTVL.

The sample holds a few counts of this clone. The V and J genes are TRBV2 and TRBJ1-6; tentative D call: TRBD1 (6 bases). V was shortened by 4 bases and J by 10 bases, with 14 bases between the two germline ends. The CDR3 length is 14 residues. CDR1 SNHLY and CDR2 FYNNEI come from the germline V gene. CDR3 sequence reads: CASSASGGRSPLHF. In nucleotides, the CDR3 is TGTGCCAGCAGTGCGTCGGGGGGCCGGTCACCCCTCCACTTT.

This clone occurred a few times. The chain recombines TRBV11-1 with TRBJ2-2; TRBD1 agrees at 7 bases. The CDR3 loop spans 16 amino acids. Per the germline V gene, CDR1 is SGHAT and CDR2 is FQDESV (reference sequence). Trimming cost V 6 bases and J 3 bases; bases outside gene matches: 10. CDR3 DNA sequence: TGTGCCAGCAGGCCTCCGGGACAGAGACACACCGGGGAGCTGTTTTTT. This gives the protein CASRPPGQRHTGELFF.

This sequence joins TRBV5-1 and TRBJ1-2; D not resolved. Trimming pared 0 bases from V and 7 bases from J, leaving 13 bases between. In germline, CDR1 is SGHRS, CDR2 YFSETQ. This CDR3 spans 14 amino acids. In DNA form, the CDR3 reads TGCGCCAGCAGCTTGGCCCCGCAGGAAGGTGGCTACACCTTC. Translation gives CASSLAPQEGGYTF.

The gene calls are TRBV10-3 and TRBJ1-2; 9 nucleotides match TRBD1. This CDR3 spans 13 amino acids. Germline V CDR1 and CDR2: ENHRY, SYGVKD. The trim removed 6 bases at V and 5 bases at J, leaving 4 bases unmatched. The DNA of the CDR3 is TGTGCCATCAGGGTCGACAGGGGGTATGGCTACACCTTC. Encoded protein: CAIRVDRGYGYTF.

This chain links TRBV7-2 with TRBJ1-4; perhaps TRBD1 as D (6 bases). Trimming shortened V by 2 bases and J by 8 bases, and 9 bases separated the two germline ends. The germline gives CDR1 SGHTA, CDR2 FQGNSA. CDR3 length equals 13 residues. CDR3 nucleotide sequence: TGTGCCAGCAGCTTACACAGGGAGGAAAAACTGTTTTTT. It is translated as CASSLHREEKLFF.

The chain employs TRBV7-3 and TRBJ2-1, with D possibly being TRBD2 (7 bases). Trimming stripped 5 bases from V and 2 bases from J, with 10 bases between. In germline, CDR1 is SGHTA, CDR2 FQGTGA. This CDR3 has 14 amino acids. CDR3 in DNA: TGTGCCAGCAGCCTCGGGGGGCCCTACAATGAGCAGTTCTTC. Translating gives CASSLGGPYNEQFF.

J is TRBJ2-4 and V is TRBV15; TRBD1 matches 7 bases. The CDR3 is 17 amino acids. CDR1 is LNHNV and CDR2 is YYDKDF in the germline V gene (reference sequence). Trimming at V came to 2 bases and at J to 0 bases, leaving 7 bases not matched to a gene. The CDR3 here is CATSRTLGTVAKNIQYF. CDR3 nucleotide sequence: TGTGCCACCAGCAGAACCTTGGGGACAGTAGCCAAAAACATTCAGTACTTC.

The chain couples TRBV5-6 to TRBJ2-7, with TRBD2 as a possible D gene (5 bases). The CDR3 loop spans 13 amino acids. Trimming took off 4 bases at V and 2 bases at J, with 10 bases between the two ends. CDR1 and CDR2 from the germline V gene are SGHDT and YYEEEE. The CDR3 protein is CASSRSGPYEQYF. CDR3 coding DNA: TGTGCCAGCAGCCGGAGCGGTCCCTACGAGCAGTACTTC.

This chain connects TRBV18 to TRBJ2-3; TRBD2 might be the D (5 bases). CDR1 is KGHSH, CDR2 LQKENI, per germline. CDR3 length: 11 amino acids. V lost 6 bases and J lost 6, with 7 bases in between. This CDR3 reads CASSGEDTQYF. CDR3 coding DNA: TGTGCCAGCTCCGGGGAGGATACGCAGTATTTT.

This chain connects TRBV28 to TRBJ2-1; a weak D match, TRBD2 (6 bases). Germline assignment: CDR1 MDHEN and CDR2 SYDVKM. The CDR3 contains 15 residues. V lost 6 bases, J lost 6 bases, and 18 bases lay in between. CDR3: CASSPSWREGNEQFF. CDR3 DNA sequence: TGTGCCAGCAGCCCATCCTGGCGGGAAGGCAATGAGCAGTTCTTC. The full variable domain, rest sourced from reference TRBV28 and TRBJ2-1, is DVKVTQSSRYLVKRTGEKVFLECVQDMDHENMFWYRQDPGLGLRLIYFSYDVKMKEKGDIPEGYSVSREKKERFSLILESASTNQTSMYLCASSPSWREGNEQFFGPGTRLTVL.

The rearrangement uses TRBV6-6 and TRBJ1-2; a weak D match, TRBD1 (5 bases). Germline V gives CDR1 MNHNY, CDR2 SVGAGI (reference sequence). The CDR3 has 12 residues. The V end was cut by 8 bases, the J end by 1 base, with 8 bases between. CDR3 residues: CASLRVNYGYTF. As DNA, the CDR3 is TGTGCCAGCCTCAGGGTTAACTATGGCTACACCTTC.

This chain uses TRBV5-6 with TRBJ2-3; 7 bases match TRBD2. Per germline, CDR1 SGHDT and CDR2 YYEEEE. V lost 6 bases to trimming and J lost 7 bases; unmatched junction nucleotides: 11. This CDR3 region has 14 residues. The CDR3 DNA follows: TGTGCCAGCAACCGGGGGGTTACTCTTAATACGCAGTATTTT. Protein sequence: CASNRGVTLNTQYF.

V and J are TRBV6-5 and TRBJ2-7; D not certain. V lost 2 bases and J lost 2, with 10 bases in between. This CDR3 is 14 amino acids long. Germline assignment: CDR1 MNHEY and CDR2 SVGAGI. As DNA, the CDR3 is TGTGCCAGCAGTTACACTTCAGGCGCCTACGAGCAGTACTTC. It translates to CASSYTSGAYEQYF.